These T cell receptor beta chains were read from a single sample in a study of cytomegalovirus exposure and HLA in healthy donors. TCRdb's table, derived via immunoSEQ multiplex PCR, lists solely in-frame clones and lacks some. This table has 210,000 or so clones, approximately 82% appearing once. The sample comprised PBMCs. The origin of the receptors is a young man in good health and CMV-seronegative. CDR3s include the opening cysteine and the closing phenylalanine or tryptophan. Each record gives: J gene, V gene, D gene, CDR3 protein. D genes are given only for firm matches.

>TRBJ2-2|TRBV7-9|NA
CSSIKIDSGWTGELFF
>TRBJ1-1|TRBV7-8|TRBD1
CASSLVEGQGNTEAFF
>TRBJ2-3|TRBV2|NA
CASSEATKRDTQYF
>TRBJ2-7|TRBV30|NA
CAWGAASEQYF
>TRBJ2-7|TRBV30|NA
CAWSVGIGGEQYF
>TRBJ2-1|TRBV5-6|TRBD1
CASSLGQGIYNEQFF
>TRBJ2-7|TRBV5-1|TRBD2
CASSLEASGAYEQYF
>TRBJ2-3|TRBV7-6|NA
CASSLVDSTDTQYF
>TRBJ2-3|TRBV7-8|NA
CASRPGAWDRETDTQYF
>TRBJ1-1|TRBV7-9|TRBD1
CASSRQGMNTEAFF
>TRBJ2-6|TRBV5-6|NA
CASSLSGSGLTGANVLTF
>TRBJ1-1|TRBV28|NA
CASSRRALEAFF
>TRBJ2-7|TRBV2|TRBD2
CASNIAGARNEQYF
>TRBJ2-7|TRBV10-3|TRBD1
CAMGQTSYEQYF
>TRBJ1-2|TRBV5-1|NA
CASSGHRSDGYTF
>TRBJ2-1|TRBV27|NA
CAPGSGGNEQFF
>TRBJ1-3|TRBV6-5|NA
CASRQGLAGNTIYF
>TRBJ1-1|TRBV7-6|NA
CASSLDFGTEAFF
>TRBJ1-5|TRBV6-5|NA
CASSYSPGVGQPQHF
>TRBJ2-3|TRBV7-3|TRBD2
CASSSSGITDTQYF
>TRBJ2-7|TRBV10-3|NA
CAISERDIQGEQYF
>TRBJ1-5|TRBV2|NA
CASSEQLSNQPQHF
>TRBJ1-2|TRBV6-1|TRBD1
CASSGTGAGRYGYTF
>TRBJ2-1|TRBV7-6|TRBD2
CASTRRASGDDNEQFF
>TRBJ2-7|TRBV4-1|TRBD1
CASSKTGVDEQYF
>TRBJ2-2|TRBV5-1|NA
CASSFRDNGELFF
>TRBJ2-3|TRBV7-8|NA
CASSSVRDWGTDTQYF
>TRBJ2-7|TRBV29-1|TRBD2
CSVASGIPVEQYF
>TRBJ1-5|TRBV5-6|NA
CASSLMVNSDQPQHF
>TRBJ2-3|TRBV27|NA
CASSLLLVGTDTQYF